This TCR beta chain stems from a study of CD8+ T cells in alopecia areata. Regarding treatment: oral pan-JAK inhibitor, 5-10 mg twice daily. RNA, once extracted, was reverse transcribed into cDNA for use as the sequencing template. Method: immunoSEQ multiplex PCR; TCRdb's copy keeps in-frame clones and lacks some. The repertoire holds under 200,000 clones, with approximately 57% as singletons. The source was CD4+ T cells sorted from blood, collected at week 24, from a patient treated with tofacitinib. This receptor was identified in a human donor with alopecia areata.

The CDR3 DNA reads as TGCGCCAGCAGCCTCTCAGACGGAAACAATCAGCCCCAGCATTTT. Its translation: CASSLSDGNNQPQHF. This rearrangement joins TRBV4-1 to TRBJ1-5; D call uncertain. Germline V gene lookup returns CDR1 MGHRA and CDR2 YSYEKL. V shed 4 bases and J shed 3 bases, with 13 bases lying between them. The CDR3 spans 15 residues.